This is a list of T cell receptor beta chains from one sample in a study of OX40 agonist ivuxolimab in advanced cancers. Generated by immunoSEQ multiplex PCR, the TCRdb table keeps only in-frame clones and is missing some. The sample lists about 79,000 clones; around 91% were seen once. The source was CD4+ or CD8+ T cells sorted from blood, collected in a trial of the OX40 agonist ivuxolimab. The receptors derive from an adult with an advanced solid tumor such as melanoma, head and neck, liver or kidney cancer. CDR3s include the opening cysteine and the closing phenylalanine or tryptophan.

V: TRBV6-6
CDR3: CASSPRDRQLYEQYF

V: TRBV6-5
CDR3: CASSPSGGALETQYF

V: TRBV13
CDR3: CASSLVGGTGANVLTF

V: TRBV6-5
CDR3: CASTMGLNSPLHF

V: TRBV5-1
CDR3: CASSNGQVSTEAFF

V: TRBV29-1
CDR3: CSGRTTGGNTEAFF

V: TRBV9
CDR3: CASSVLAGTTYEQYF

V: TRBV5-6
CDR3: CASSPTRLAGGQETQYF

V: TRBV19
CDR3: CASRPEGHLGPYEQYF

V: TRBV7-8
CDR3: CASSLGTGHNYGYTF

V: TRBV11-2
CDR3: CASSPGQGRSAFF

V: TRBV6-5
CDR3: CAAWGAANTGELFF

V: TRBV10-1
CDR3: CATNRGTTDTQYF

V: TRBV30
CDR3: CAWSVAGSYNEQFF

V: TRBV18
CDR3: CASSTVASSGNTIYF

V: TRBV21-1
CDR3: CASSTGHGREDTQYF

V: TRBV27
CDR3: CASSLVKTGVASPLHF

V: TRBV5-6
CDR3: CASSWYQETQYF

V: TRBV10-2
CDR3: CATTGQGASQPQHF

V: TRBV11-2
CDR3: CASSLVKGPGGRAFF

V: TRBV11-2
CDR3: CASSSPGTGGYSPLHF

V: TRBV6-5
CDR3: CASSRDRGYEQYF

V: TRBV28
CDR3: CASSPPQGLGNQPQHF

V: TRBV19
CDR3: CASSIEVQQAQPQHF

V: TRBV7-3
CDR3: CASSPESNSRRAFF

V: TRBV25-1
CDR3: CASSDDGTSFWEQYF

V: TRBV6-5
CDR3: CASSYRRGTSEQYF

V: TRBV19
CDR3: CASSIQGLGGQPQHF

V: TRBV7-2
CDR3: CASSDPFWNSPLHF

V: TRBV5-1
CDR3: CASSLSGIDTGELFF

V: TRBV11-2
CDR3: CASSLDSGGPNEQFF

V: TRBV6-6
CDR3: CASSAAGSNVLTF

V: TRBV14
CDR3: CASSRTYSGNTIYF

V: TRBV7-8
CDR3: CASSLAEISPGYTF

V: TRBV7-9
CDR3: CASSLDGRGAYNEQFF

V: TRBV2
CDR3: CASSVEQGGHEQYF

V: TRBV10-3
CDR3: CAISRQGLDSNQPQHF

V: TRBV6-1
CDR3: CASTLSHSYEQYF

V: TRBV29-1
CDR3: CSAPSSSGYTF

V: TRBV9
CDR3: CASSVGLAGGLFRQETQYF

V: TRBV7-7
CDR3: CASSPRRGVSYNEQFF

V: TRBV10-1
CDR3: CASSESTTEAFF

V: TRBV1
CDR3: CTAWGGDVNSYEQYF

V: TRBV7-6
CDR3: CASSLIGQGEMNTEAFF

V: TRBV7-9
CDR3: CASSPVQWGAGETQYF

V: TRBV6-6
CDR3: CASSYQSHTEAFF

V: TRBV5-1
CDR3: CASSYKGQYYEQYF

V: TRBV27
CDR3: CASTSGQGAWGNGYTF

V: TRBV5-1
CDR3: CASSPMDSSNTGELFF

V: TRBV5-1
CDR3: CASSLGWGLSTDTQYF

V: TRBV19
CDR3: CASIRDRGSNQPQHF

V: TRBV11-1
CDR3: CASSLAGTNEKLFF

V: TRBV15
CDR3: CATSSGTLRAYEQYF